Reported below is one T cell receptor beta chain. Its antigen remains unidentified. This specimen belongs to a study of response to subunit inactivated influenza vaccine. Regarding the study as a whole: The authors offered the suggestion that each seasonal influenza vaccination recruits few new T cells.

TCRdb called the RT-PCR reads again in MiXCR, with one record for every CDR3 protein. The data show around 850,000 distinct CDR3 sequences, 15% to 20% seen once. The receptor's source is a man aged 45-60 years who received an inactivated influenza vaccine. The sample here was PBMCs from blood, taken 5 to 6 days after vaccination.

The CDR3 protein is CASTVGQGSTDTQYF. In DNA, the CDR3 is TGTGCCAGCACCGTGGGACAGGGGTCGACAGATACGCAGTATTTT. The V call is TRBV9, the J call TRBJ2-3; TRBD1 agrees at 10 bases. Germline V gene data show CDR1 as SGDLS and CDR2 as YYNGEE. The CDR3 sequence is 15 residues long. The V segment lost 6 bases and the J segment 3 bases; nucleotides outside the gene matches: 7.